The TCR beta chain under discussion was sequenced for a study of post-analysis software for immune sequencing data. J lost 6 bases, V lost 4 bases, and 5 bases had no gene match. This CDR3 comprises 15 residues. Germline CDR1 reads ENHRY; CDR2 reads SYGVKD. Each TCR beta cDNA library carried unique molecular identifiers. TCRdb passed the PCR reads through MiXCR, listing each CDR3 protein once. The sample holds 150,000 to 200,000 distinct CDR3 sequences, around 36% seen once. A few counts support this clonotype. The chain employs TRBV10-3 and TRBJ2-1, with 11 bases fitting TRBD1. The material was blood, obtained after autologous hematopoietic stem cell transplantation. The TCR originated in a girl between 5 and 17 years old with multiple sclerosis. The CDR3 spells CAISAGQGASNEQFF. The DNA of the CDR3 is TGTGCCATCAGTGCAGGACAGGGGGCAAGCAATGAGCAGTTCTTC.